These 29 T cell receptor beta chains came from one sample sequenced in a study of T cell responses to AZD1222 COVID-19 vaccine. TCRdb's copy holds only in-frame clones and misses some; the assay was immunoSEQ multiplex PCR. This table has about 150,000 clones, over 85% appearing once. The sequenced sample was peripheral blood, obtained 28 days after the second AZD1222 dose. The receptors derive from an adult who received the AZD1222 COVID-19 vaccine.

J is TRBJ2-3 and V is TRBV7-2; D is perhaps TRBD2 (5 bases). Looked up from germline, CDR1 is SGHTA and CDR2 is FQGNSA. The ends were cut back, 3 bases at V and 3 bases at J, with 7 bases in the middle. CDR3 length: 13 amino acids. The CDR3 DNA follows: TGTGCCAGCAGCTTTGGCGGGACAGATACGCAGTATTTT. Protein product: CASSFGGTDTQYF.

This clone was seen only once. This chain links TRBV29-1 with TRBJ2-3; TRBD1 matches at 8 bases. Per germline, CDR1 SQVTM and CDR2 ANQGSEA. The CDR3 covers 13 residues. The trim removed 6 bases at V and 0 bases at J, leaving 2 bases unmatched. In DNA, the CDR3 is TGCAGCGTCCGGGACAGGAGCACAGATACGCAGTATTTT. It is translated as CSVRDRSTDTQYF.

V usage is TRBV7-2 and J usage is TRBJ2-1, with 15 positions matching TRBD2. With V trimmed by 6 bases and J by 7 bases, 10 bases remained unmatched. CDR3 length equals 17 residues. Germline loops: CDR1 SGHTA, CDR2 FQGNSA. CDR3 nucleotides: TGTGCCAGCAGTTTTAGGGGGGGACTAGCGGGAGGAAATGAGCAGTTCTTC. It specifies CASSFRGGLAGGNEQFF.

V and J are TRBV7-3 and TRBJ2-7, with TRBD1 identical over 9 bases. The junction had 8 bases not matched to a gene; V was cut back by 4 bases and J by 4 bases. CDR3 size: 15 residues. The germline V gene encodes CDR1 SGHTA and CDR2 FQGTGA. CDR3 in DNA: TGTGCCAGCAGCTCTCGCCGGGGGACAGGGTACGAGCAGTACTTC. Protein sequence: CASSSRRGTGYEQYF.

The rearrangement links TRBV19 to TRBJ1-2, with D possibly being TRBD1 (6 bases). The V end was cut by 8 bases, the J end by 3 bases, with 10 bases between. The germline CDR1 and CDR2 sequences are LNHDA and SQIVND (reference sequence). CDR3 length: 12 amino acids. The CDR3 protein is CASGQGYYGYTF. In DNA, the CDR3 is TGTGCCAGTGGCCAGGGGTACTATGGCTACACCTTC. Based on the CDR3 plus reference TRBV19 and TRBJ1-2, the full variable domain is DGGITQSPKYLFRKEGQNVTLSCEQNLNHDAMYWYRQDPGQGLRLIYYSQIVNDFQKGDIAEGYSVSREKKESFPLTVTSAQKNPTAFYLCASGQGYYGYTFGSGTRLTVV.

The CDR3 DNA follows: TGCAGCGTCCTACAGGGTGGCAATCAGCCCCAGCATTTT. Encoded protein: CSVLQGGNQPQHF. The chain joins TRBV29-1 to TRBJ1-5; perhaps TRBD1 as D (6 bases). Germline V gene data show CDR1 as SQVTM and CDR2 as ANQGSEA. The germline V and J ends were trimmed by 6 bases and 2 bases, with 11 bases remaining between them. This CDR3 contains 13 residues.

The gene calls are TRBV19 and TRBJ1-1; possible D gene TRBD1, 6 bases. The CDR3 totals 17 residues. Germline lookup yields CDR1 LNHDA and CDR2 SQIVND (reference sequence). Trimming removed 9 bases at V and 0 bases at J, with 23 bases between. The CDR3 sequence: CASADLGAGRMNTEAFF. Written as DNA, the CDR3 is TGTGCCAGCGCCGATTTGGGGGCGGGAAGAATGAACACTGAAGCTTTCTTT. The full variable domain, in which reference TRBV19 and TRBJ1-1 provide the parts outside the CDR3, is DGGITQSPKYLFRKEGQNVTLSCEQNLNHDAMYWYRQDPGQGLRLIYYSQIVNDFQKGDIAEGYSVSREKKESFPLTVTSAQKNPTAFYLCASADLGAGRMNTEAFFGQGTRLTVV.

The chain uses TRBV2 and TRBJ2-5; TRBD1 aligns across 7 bases. This CDR3 has 14 amino acids. Trimming at V came to 5 bases and at J to 5 bases, leaving 8 bases not matched to a gene. Germline lookup yields CDR1 SNHLY and CDR2 FYNNEI. CDR3 amino acids: CASSSDRASETQYF. The CDR3 DNA follows: TGTGCCAGCAGTTCCGACAGGGCCTCGGAGACCCAGTACTTC.

The rearrangement uses TRBV19 and TRBJ2-7; D perhaps matches TRBD1 (6 bases). This CDR3 spans 15 amino acids. Trimming cost V 1 base and J 0 bases, with 10 bases left between them. Per the germline V gene, CDR1 is LNHDA and CDR2 is SQIVND (reference sequence). The CDR3 bases are TGTGCCAGTAGTATAGGGGGGCTGAGCTCCTACGAGCAGTACTTC. It specifies CASSIGGLSSYEQYF.

The chain is built from TRBV27 and TRBJ1-6; a possible D gene is TRBD1 (6 bases). The CDR3 extends over 14 amino acids. The ends were cut back, 6 bases at V and 7 bases at J, with 13 bases in the middle. Germline V gene sequence: CDR1 MNHEY, CDR2 SMNVEV (reference sequence). CDR3 nucleotide sequence: TGTGCCAGCAGGACAGGCAATCCCAATTCACCCCTCCACTTT. Translation gives CASRTGNPNSPLHF.

The CDR3 DNA reads as TGCGCCAGCAGTGAATCGGGACAGCTTGGGAAGCCCCAGCATTTT. Translated, it gives CASSESGQLGKPQHF. The chain links TRBV10-2 to TRBJ1-5; the match to TRBD1 covers 7 bases. Germline CDR1 and CDR2: WSHSY and SAAADI. The length of the CDR3 is 15 residues. Trimming cost V 3 bases and J 8 bases; bases outside gene matches: 10.

The chain joins TRBV27 to TRBJ2-2; D is possibly TRBD1 (5 bases). Germline V gives CDR1 MNHEY, CDR2 SMNVEV (reference sequence). V was shortened by 6 bases and J by 5 bases, with 7 bases between the two germline ends. The CDR3 extends over 12 amino acids. CDR3 protein: CASSDSTGELFF. CDR3 in DNA: TGTGCCAGCAGCGACAGTACCGGGGAGCTGTTTTTT.

The chain employs TRBV14 and TRBJ2-3; 9 nucleotides agree with TRBD2. The CDR3 length is 23 residues. With 0 bases clipped from V and 0 bases from J, the junction kept 22 bases outside the gene matches. The germline V gene has CDR1 SGHDN and CDR2 FVKESK. CDR3 nucleotide sequence: TGTGCCAGCAGCCAAGATAAATGGCGGGAGGGCCGAAAGATAAAATCTAGCACAGATACGCAGTATTTT. This codes for CASSQDKWREGRKIKSSTDTQYF.

This rearrangement joins TRBV7-9 to TRBJ1-2; tentatively, D is TRBD1 (5 bases). The CDR3 loop spans 11 amino acids. V lost 5 bases, J lost 12 bases, and 13 bases lay in between. Germline values: CDR1 SEHNR, CDR2 FQNEAQ (reference sequence). CDR3 DNA: TGTGCCAGCAGCCGTGGGGCTCCTAACACCTTC. Protein: CASSRGAPNTF.

In its sample, this clone was seen a few times. CDR3 nucleotide sequence: TGTGCCAGCAGAGGTATGGGGGCTGGAGGCGAGCAGTACTTC. It translates to CASRGMGAGGEQYF. The rearrangement joins TRBV28 to TRBJ2-7, with a possible D match to TRBD1 (6 bases). CDR3 length: 14 amino acids. Trimming pared 6 bases from V and 6 bases from J, leaving 18 bases between. In germline, CDR1 is MDHEN, CDR2 SYDVKM.

This clone has a single count. The chain carries TRBV5-1 and TRBJ1-2; 10 bases fit TRBD1. This CDR3 spans 13 amino acids. J lost 6 bases, V lost 7 bases, and 6 bases had no gene match. Germline lookup yields CDR1 SGHRS and CDR2 YFSETQ. The CDR3 DNA follows: TGCGCCAGCTCTAAGACAGGGGGCGATGGCTACACCTTC. It specifies CASSKTGGDGYTF. Filled out from reference TRBV5-1 and TRBJ1-2, the complete variable domain reads KAGVTQTPRYLIKTRGQQVTLSCSPISGHRSVSWYQQTPGQGLQFLFEYFSETQRNKGNFPGRFSGRQFSNSRSEMNVSTLELGDSALYLCASSKTGGDGYTFGSGTRLTVV.

The rearrangement joins TRBV7-6 to TRBJ1-3; TRBD1 agrees at 8 bases. With 5 bases clipped from V and 4 bases from J, the junction kept 10 bases outside the gene matches. The CDR3 consists of 16 residues. The germline CDR1 and CDR2 sequences are SGHVS and FNYEAQ. CDR3 sequence: CASSATTGEAGNTIYF. Written as DNA, the CDR3 is TGTGCCAGCAGCGCAACGACAGGGGAGGCAGGAAACACCATATATTTT.

The J gene is TRBJ2-1, the V gene TRBV7-2; TRBD2 might be the D (6 bases). The germline V gene encodes CDR1 SGHTA and CDR2 FQGNSA. CDR3 size: 14 residues. Trimming shortened V by 5 bases and J by 5 bases, and 13 bases separated the two germline ends. This CDR3 reads CASSRIGGDNEQFF. DNA of the CDR3: TGTGCCAGCAGCCGCATTGGCGGGGACAATGAGCAGTTCTTC.

The chain links TRBV30 to TRBJ2-2; no reliable D call. The CDR3 loop spans 14 amino acids. Between the trimmed V and J ends, which lost 5 bases and 7 bases, there was a span of 17 bases. Germline-derived CDR1 and CDR2 are GTSNPN and SVGIG (reference sequence). CDR3 region: CAWAASYTDGELFF. CDR3 DNA sequence: TGTGCCTGGGCGGCAAGTTATACCGACGGGGAGCTGTTTTTT.

This clone has just a few counts. This chain connects TRBV4-1 to TRBJ2-2; 14 nucleotides match TRBD2. The J segment lost 4 bases and the V segment lost 1 base, leaving 5 bases of the junction unmatched. Germline values: CDR1 MGHRA, CDR2 YSYEKL. This CDR3 has 18 residues. CDR3 sequence reads: CASSQGGLAGVGTGELFF. In DNA form, the CDR3 reads TGCGCCAGCAGCCAAGGGGGACTAGCGGGAGTAGGCACCGGGGAGCTGTTTTTT.

The chain employs TRBV7-2 and TRBJ1-4; 8 bases align to TRBD1. The CDR3 contains 16 residues. Germline V CDR1 and CDR2: SGHTA, FQGNSA. Losses at the gene ends were 5 bases for V and 4 bases for J; bases not matched to a gene: 9. In nucleotides, the CDR3 is TGTGCCAGCAGCATGGGGACAGGCCTTAATAATGAAAAACTGTTTTTT. Amino acid sequence: CASSMGTGLNNEKLFF. The full variable domain, in which reference TRBV7-2 and TRBJ1-4 provide the parts outside the CDR3, is GAGVSQSPSNKVTEKGKDVELRCDPISGHTALYWYRQSLGQGLEFLIYFQGNSAPDKSGLPSDRFSAERTGGSVSTLTIQRTQQEDSAVYLCASSMGTGLNNEKLFFGSGTQLSVL.

V gene TRBV7-2 combines with J gene TRBJ1-1, with 7 bases aligning to TRBD1. CDR3 length: 16 residues. Germline lookup yields CDR1 SGHTA and CDR2 FQGNSA. The V segment lost 1 base and the J segment 1 base; nucleotides outside the gene matches: 6. The CDR3 reads CASSLETGVKNTEAFF. For the CDR3, the DNA is TGTGCCAGCAGCTTAGAAACAGGGGTCAAGAACACTGAAGCTTTCTTT. The full variable domain, in which reference TRBV7-2 and TRBJ1-1 provide the parts outside the CDR3, is GAGVSQSPSNKVTEKGKDVELRCDPISGHTALYWYRQSLGQGLEFLIYFQGNSAPDKSGLPSDRFSAERTGGSVSTLTIQRTQQEDSAVYLCASSLETGVKNTEAFFGQGTRLTVV.

The rearrangement joins TRBV6-2 or TRBV6-3 to TRBJ1-1; 7 bases line up with TRBD1. The trim removed 6 bases at V and 3 bases at J, leaving 4 bases unmatched. Germline assignment: CDR1 MNHEY and CDR2 SVGEGT. The CDR3 has 13 residues. The CDR3 here is CASSRQGYTEAFF. The CDR3, as DNA: TGTGCCAGCAGCCGACAGGGATACACTGAAGCTTTCTTT.

This chain uses TRBV3-1 (or the pseudogene TRBV3-2) with TRBJ2-2; 8 bases line up with TRBD1. Germline V gene sequence: CDR1 LGHDT, CDR2 YNNKEL (reference sequence). This CDR3 region has 14 residues. J was trimmed by 6 bases and V by 10 bases; bases with no gene match: 10. CDR3 in amino acids: CATRTGRWSGELFF. Here the CDR3 DNA reads TGTGCCACTAGGACAGGGCGTTGGTCCGGGGAGCTGTTTTTT.

The V gene is TRBV19, the J gene TRBJ1-1, with D possibly TRBD1 on 5 matching bases. The CDR3 is made up of 15 amino acids. Trimming shortened V by 3 bases and J by 0 bases, and 11 bases separated the two germline ends. CDR1 and CDR2 (germline): LNHDA, SQIVND (reference sequence). CDR3 loop: CASSIGGTLNTEAFF. The CDR3 nucleotides read TGTGCCAGTAGTATCGGGGGTACGTTGAACACTGAAGCTTTCTTT.

This rearrangement joins TRBV7-2 to TRBJ1-6; no reliable D call. From germline, CDR1 is SGHTA and CDR2 FQGNSA. V was clipped by 0 bases and J by 10 bases, with 4 bases between them. The length of the CDR3 is 12 residues. As DNA, the CDR3 is TGTGCCAGCAGCTTAGCAGGGTCACCCCTCCACTTT. This sequence encodes CASSLAGSPLHF. The variable domain in full, completed from reference TRBV7-2 and TRBJ1-6, reads GAGVSQSPSNKVTEKGKDVELRCDPISGHTALYWYRQSLGQGLEFLIYFQGNSAPDKSGLPSDRFSAERTGGSVSTLTIQRTQQEDSAVYLCASSLAGSPLHFGNGTRLTVT.

The chain employs TRBV6-5 and TRBJ1-3; D not certain. Trimming took 6 bases from V and 6 from J, leaving 12 bases between them. CDR1 is MNHEY, CDR2 SVGAGI, per germline. CDR3 size: 13 residues. CDR3 sequence: CASSKPPPNTIYF. The CDR3 DNA reads as TGTGCCAGCAGCAAACCCCCCCCAAACACCATATATTTT.

The chain recombines TRBV29-1 with TRBJ2-5; the D gene is possibly TRBD2 (5 bases). The CDR3 loop spans 14 amino acids. Trimming left V 3 bases short and J 2 bases short, with 13 bases between. Germline CDR1 reads SQVTM; CDR2 reads ANQGSEA. The CDR3 is CSVERVINQETQYF. CDR3 bases: TGCAGCGTTGAGAGGGTCATAAATCAAGAGACCCAGTACTTC. Drawing the rest from reference TRBV29-1 and TRBJ2-5, the complete variable domain is SAVISQKPSRDICQRGTSLTIQCQVDSQVTMMFWYRQQPGQSLTLIATANQGSEATYESGFVIDKFPISRPNLTFSTLTVSNMSPEDSSIYLCSVERVINQETQYFGPGTRLLVL.

V is TRBV2 and J is TRBJ1-1; no definite D call. The CDR3 consists of 13 residues. Per the germline V gene, CDR1 is SNHLY and CDR2 is FYNNEI. The V end was cut by 5 bases, the J end by 2 bases, with 9 bases between. The CDR3 sequence is CASSKDFNTEAFF. CDR3 bases: TGTGCCAGCAGTAAAGACTTTAACACTGAAGCTTTCTTT.